This T cell receptor (beta chain) was recovered during a study of T cells in Graves' hyperthyroidism and ophthalmopathy. Study outcomes and limitations: Most thyroid-expanded clonotypes above 0.001 were also found in blood.

Germline CDR1 is MNHEY and CDR2 is SVGAGI. The CDR3 sequence is 17 residues long. The V gene lost 0 bases and the J gene lost 3 bases, with 15 bases spanning the gap. This clonotype came up many times. What it binds is unknown. It was RNA transcripts that yielded the amplified TCR beta CDR3 regions. First-round RT-PCR targeting the TCR CDR3 was performed with the HTBI primer set. TCRdb processed the multiplex PCR reads anew with MiXCR; each CDR3 protein has one entry. The repertoire includes over 400,000 distinct CDR3 sequences, around a fifth of them detected once, and around 54% sits in the top ten. The sequencing sample was made of blood. The receptor's source is a woman between 70 and 85 years old with Graves' ophthalmopathy. The chain links TRBV6-5 to TRBJ2-1; D possibly matches TRBD1 or TRBD2 (5 bases each). Here the CDR3 reads CASSYSGPGTLYNEQFF. In DNA, the CDR3 is TGTGCCAGCAGTTACTCGGGGCCCGGGACCCTCTACAATGAGCAGTTCTTC.